The subject of this entry is one T cell receptor (beta chain). What this receptor recognizes is not known. It has no much larger one-base neighbor in the sample; base qualities were not kept. This sample is part of a study of T cell responses to AZD1222 COVID-19 vaccine (dated by TCRdb to the early 2020s). The study in broad terms: Because spike-specific TCR depth and breadth did not differ between the two schedules, AZD1222 recipients who got a second dose at roughly 4 weeks were pooled with those who got a second dose at roughly 12 weeks. TCR sequencing was performed for about 240 trial participants, of whom 200 to 220 were given two doses of AZD1222 and some 26 were given two doses of MenACWY control vaccine. Enrollment into the trials was organized by age into subgroups of 18-55, 56-69 and 70-plus years, and those subgroups contained approximately 150, 30 and 60 TCR-sequenced participants, respectively. Findings and caveats that apply to the study as a whole: Vaccine-associated CD4 TCRs spanned the whole spike protein, with dominant responses in regions 160-218 and 743-854. Participants were mostly white British and included more females than males, and it was suggested by the authors that clonal diversity may have been underestimated. In the small 56-69-year group, the increase in depth fell short of significance, most likely because of low power. No day 14 peak-response samples were available, so repertoires were characterized only after the peak T cell response. Reportedly, close to half of the unique spike-specific TCRs recognized epitopes lying outside the regions that are mutated in the B.1.351 and B.1.1.7 variants. Conclusions about previously exposed vaccinees are limited, since just five to seven AZD1222 recipients were seropositive for SARS-CoV-2 at baseline. A significant rise in spike-specific TCR breadth and depth was observed after two AZD1222 doses relative to day 0 and relative to MenACWY recipients.

This specimen's time point label, interpreted: baseline before first vaccination. Vaccinee samples were obtained from the UK trials COV001 and COV002, which included a single-blind randomized controlled phase 2/3 trial of AZD1222 (ChAdOx1 nCoV-19) in healthy adults. Trial participant PBMC samples were collected at day 0 and day 28 after the second dose for TCRbeta chain sequencing. From its cysteine to its phenylalanine, the CDR3 spans 14 amino acids. The DNA shown is the 42-base CDR3, in frame from base 1. Sequences MGHRA (CDR1) and YSYEKL (CDR2) are obtained from the germline V gene. V loses 8 bases, J loses 0 bases, and the germline ends lie 14 bases apart. The CDR3 regions of human TCRbeta chains were subjected to immunosequencing. From the authors' description of their analysis: Repertoire TCRs were checked for matches against a reference library of SARS-CoV-2-specific TCRs that had been generated using the MIRA antigen-specificity platform. Breadth was defined as the fraction of unique TCRs that were SARS-CoV-2-associated, and depth was defined as the fraction of total T cells that were SARS-CoV-2-associated. Using the MIRA data, each spike-specific TCR was assigned both to the spike region to which the TCR was reactive and to a CD4 or CD8 class. Log10-transformed breadth and depth values were compared by one-way ANOVA with Sidak's multiple comparisons tests. Here the immuneACCESS table is served through TCRdb, limited to in-frame sequences with V and J called. Missing clones are a known gap in these copies; in checked studies unresolved V genes cover under half, and the rest lacks a known reason. That table furnishes V, J and clone size, whereas the DNA furnished D and trimming. This sample is represented by tens of thousands of clones; about 90% of them were singletons. The ten largest make up about 5% of the sample.

The receptor chain draws on TRBV4-1 and TRBJ2-7; TRBD1 might be the D gene, on 6 matching bases. This TCR derives from an adult in good health. The sequenced sample was peripheral blood, obtained on day 0 of AZD1222 vaccination. The nucleotide sequence is TGCGCCAGCCGGCGACAGGAACTCTCCTACGAGCAGTACTTC. Protein translation: CASRRQELSYEQYF.